Listed here is a single TCR beta chain. Its antigen is unidentified. Trimming pared 0 bases from V and 2 bases from J, leaving 11 bases between. The CDR3 runs to 15 residues. In germline, CDR1 is SGHKS, CDR2 YYEKEE (reference sequence). This sample was included in a study of identical twins. A universal primer site was incorporated via template switching, and the cDNA contained unique molecular identifiers. From the 5' RACE reads, TCRdb called clonotypes with MiXCR, one entry per CDR3 protein. Of about 890,000 distinct CDR3 sequences in the sample, roughly 12% were seen once. Study conclusions and caveats: For out-of-frame beta sequences, excess twin sharing was weaker.

These sequences were also reported in another study, on yellow fever vaccine responses in identical twins. That investigation notes: Reported findings indicate that twins' vaccine T cell responses seemed partially convergent, partially personalized.

The chain carries TRBV5-5 and TRBJ1-1, with D unresolved. This receptor was identified in a woman in her late teens or twenties in good health. Sequencing input: PBMCs. In nucleotides, the CDR3 is TGTGCCAGCAGCTTGGTTCAGGTTGTAAACACTGAAGCTTTCTTT. Translated, it gives CASSLVQVVNTEAFF.